Listed below are T cell receptor beta chains from one sample, sequenced in a study of shared clonotypes between healthy human individuals. Here immunoSEQ multiplex PCR was the method, and the copy in TCRdb shows in-frame clones only, minus some. The sample records around 1,100,000 clones, approximately 75% being singletons. Sequencing was carried out using memory CD4+ T cells from PBMCs. These receptors were obtained from a man between 18 and 29 years old in good health. Some clones in this sample may be carry-over from other donors' samples. CDR3s include the opening cysteine and the closing phenylalanine or tryptophan. Fields, in order: V gene, J gene, clone size, D gene, CDR3 DNA, CDR3 protein. A D gene is named only where the DNA matches it firmly. Rows may omit the clone size; those that give it use once, few, many or a size class.

TRBV28,TRBJ2-3,few,-,TGTGCCAGCGCTGCTGGGTCAGATACGCAGTATTTT,CASAAGSDTQYF
TRBV7-9,TRBJ2-3,-,-,TGTGCCAGCAGCAACCAGGGGATGACGCAGTATTTT,CASSNQGMTQYF
TRBV5-1,TRBJ1-2,-,-,TGCGCCAGCAGCTTAGTCGGGGACACAACTAACTATGGCTACACCTTC,CASSLVGDTTNYGYTF
TRBV5-6,TRBJ1-2,once,-,TGTGCCAGCAGCGGAATGGACACCGTCTATGGCTACACCTTC,CASSGMDTVYGYTF
TRBV9,TRBJ2-1,few,TRBD2,TGTGCCAGCAGCGTAGGGGCTAGCGGGCACAATGAGCAGTTCTTC,CASSVGASGHNEQFF
TRBV6-5,TRBJ1-4,few,-,TGTGCCAGCAGTTACTCGGGGACTCCTAATGAAAAACTGTTTTTT,CASSYSGTPNEKLFF
TRBV19,TRBJ1-5,-,TRBD1,TGTGCCAGTAGTATCGGACAGGATAGCAATCAGCCCCAGCATTTT,CASSIGQDSNQPQHF
TRBV6-5,TRBJ2-2,-,-,TGTGCCAGCAGGACAGGCGGAACGAACACCGGGGAGCTGTTTTTT,CASRTGGTNTGELFF
TRBV21-1,TRBJ2-5,-,-,TGTGCCAGCAGCAAAGTAACATTGGGATCAGAGACCCAGTACTTC,CASSKVTLGSETQYF
TRBV18,TRBJ2-5,few,-,TGTGCCAGCTCAGATGGTAGCTTTGAGACCCAGTACTTC,CASSDGSFETQYF
TRBV18,TRBJ2-5,-,-,TGTGCCAGCTCACTTACTAGTGTCCAAGAGACCCAGTACTTC,CASSLTSVQETQYF
TRBV28,TRBJ2-7,-,TRBD1,TGTGCCAGCAGACAGGGGCCACCCTACGAGCAGTACTTC,CASRQGPPYEQYF
TRBV6-4,TRBJ2-6,-,-,TGTGCCAGCAGTTATTCCCCCGGGGCCAACGTCCTGACTTTC,CASSYSPGANVLTF
TRBV5-8,TRBJ2-3,-,TRBD2,TGTGCCAGCAGCTGGGGAGGGGGCACAGATACGCAGTATTTT,CASSWGGGTDTQYF
TRBV6-1,TRBJ1-4,-,-,TGTGCCAGCGGCCCCCAGATTAGAGGTGGGGAAAAACTGTTTTTT,CASGPQIRGGEKLFF
TRBV5-4,TRBJ2-3,-,TRBD2,TGTGCCAGCAGCTTGGGGACTAGCGGGGGAGTTGCAGATACGCAGTATTTT,CASSLGTSGGVADTQYF
TRBV18,TRBJ1-2,-,TRBD1,TGTGCCAGCTCACAGGGATTGGGACAGGCTGCGAACTATGGCTACACCTTC,CASSQGLGQAANYGYTF
TRBV14,TRBJ1-3,-,-,TGTGCCAGCAGCCGACAACTTGGAAACACCATATATTTT,CASSRQLGNTIYF
TRBV7-9,TRBJ2-1,once,TRBD2,TGTGCCAGCAGCCCCCGGACTAGCGGGATTTACAATGAGCAGTTCTTC,CASSPRTSGIYNEQFF
TRBV30,TRBJ1-3,once,TRBD1,TGTGCCTGGAGGGGGGACAGGACCCCTGGAAACACCATATATTTT,CAWRGDRTPGNTIYF
TRBV30,TRBJ2-5,-,-,TGTGCCTGGGGTGGGGGGGCAGAGACCCAGTACTTC,CAWGGGAETQYF
TRBV5-6,TRBJ2-3,once,-,TGTGCCAGCAGCTTGGGGGGTACGCAGTATTTT,CASSLGGTQYF
TRBV9,TRBJ2-3,-,-,TGTGCCAGCAGCGTAGTTGGCGTTAGCACAGATACGCAGTATTTT,CASSVVGVSTDTQYF
TRBV5-1,TRBJ2-1,many,TRBD1,TGCGCCAGCAGCCCTTTCCAGGGGGCCTCCTACAATGAGCAGTTCTTC,CASSPFQGASYNEQFF
TRBV6-1,TRBJ2-7,-,-,TGTGCCAGCACACGGGCCGGGTTGGGCTACGAGCAGTACTTC,CASTRAGLGYEQYF
TRBV4-1,TRBJ1-2,-,-,TGCGCCAGCAGCCCGACAGCCGACGGGGGCGACCCACCTGGCTACACCTTC,CASSPTADGGDPPGYTF
TRBV10-1,TRBJ2-1,few,-,TGCGCCAGCAGTTCTTTCAGGGTTTATCAATGGTTCTTC,CASSSFRVYQWFF
TRBV2,TRBJ2-2,few,TRBD1,TGTGCCAGCAGTGGCACCAGGGGGCGCAAGCTGTTTTTT,CASSGTRGRKLFF
TRBV7-2,TRBJ2-1,once,-,TGTGCCAGCAGCTCCAGGGGGGGCGGGAAAAAGAGCTCCTACAATGAGCAGTTCTTC,CASSSRGGGKKSSYNEQFF
TRBV5-1,TRBJ2-2,few,-,TGCGCCAGCCGGGGGACTCTGAACACCGGGGAGCTGTTTTTT,CASRGTLNTGELFF
TRBV9,TRBJ2-3,once,TRBD2,TGTGCCAGCAGCGTAGTGCCTAGCGGGAGGGGGGCAGATACGCAGTATTTT,CASSVVPSGRGADTQYF
TRBV29-1,TRBJ1-2,-,-,TGCAGCGTTGAGGGGAGAGGCTACACCTTC,CSVEGRGYTF
TRBV9,TRBJ1-5,-,-,TGTGCCAGCAGCGTAGTGATCACCCGGCGGGAGTTTCCAAATCAGCCCCAGCATTTT,CASSVVITRREFPNQPQHF
TRBV5-4,TRBJ2-5,-,-,TGTGCCAGCAGCCGGGCCCTTGAGGAGACCCAGTACTTC,CASSRALEETQYF
TRBV11-2,TRBJ2-7,-,-,TGTGCCAGCAGCCTGATGCTCGAGCAGTACTTC,CASSLMLEQYF
TRBV28,TRBJ2-6,-,TRBD1,TGTGCCAGCAGCCGAGACAGGGGTAAGAGCTCTGGGGCCAACGTCCTGACTTTC,CASSRDRGKSSGANVLTF
TRBV2,TRBJ2-3,-,TRBD1,TGTGCCAGCAGCCGAGGACAGGGGTGGCAAGATACGCAGTATTTT,CASSRGQGWQDTQYF
TRBV18,TRBJ1-2,-,TRBD1,TGTGCCAGCTCACCACGGGCAGGGGGAGGTTATGGCTACACCTTC,CASSPRAGGGYGYTF
TRBV19,TRBJ2-7,-,TRBD1,TGTGCCAGTAGCAGACTCAAACGGACCGGGACAGCCGGGACCTACGAGCAGTACTTC,CASSRLKRTGTAGTYEQYF
TRBV28,TRBJ2-5,-,TRBD2,TGTGCCAGCGATTACAAGGGGACTAGGCAAGAGACCCAGTACTTC,CASDYKGTRQETQYF
TRBV5-1,TRBJ2-5,-,TRBD2,TGCGCCAGCAGCTTGTTGGTAGCGGGAGGCCAAGGGGAAACCCAGTACTTC,CASSLLVAGGQGETQYF
TRBV28,TRBJ2-7,-,-,TGTGCCAGCGGATCTAAGATCTACGAGCAGTACTTC,CASGSKIYEQYF
TRBV5-1,TRBJ2-5,few,TRBD2,TGCGCCAGCACACTAGCGGCTTGGGAGACCCAGTACTTC,CASTLAAWETQYF
TRBV6-1,TRBJ2-1,few,TRBD2,TGTGCCAGCAATAGACTAGCGGGAGATCAGGAGCAGTTCTTC,CASNRLAGDQEQFF
TRBV18,TRBJ2-3,once,-,TGTGCCAGCTCACCACTTGCTCAGGTCACAGATACGCAGTATTTT,CASSPLAQVTDTQYF
TRBV19,TRBJ2-2,-,TRBD2,TGTGCCAGTAGGCGGGGGACGAACACCGGGGAGCTGTTTTTT,CASRRGTNTGELFF
TRBV11-2,TRBJ2-1,few,-,TGTGCCAGCACCACCCAATCTCTTGGGTTCGGTGAGCAGTTCTTC,CASTTQSLGFGEQFF
TRBV7-2,TRBJ2-7,-,TRBD2,TGTGCCAGCAGCTTCGGACTAGCGGGACCGGGTGGCTACGAGCAGTACTTC,CASSFGLAGPGGYEQYF
TRBV27,TRBJ1-5,few,-,TGTGCCAGCAGTTTATCCCACAATCAGCCCCAGCATTTT,CASSLSHNQPQHF
TRBV7-3,TRBJ2-2,-,TRBD2,TGTGCCAGCAGCCTTAGACTAGCGGGAGGGCCCGGGGAGCTGTTTTTT,CASSLRLAGGPGELFF
TRBV29-1,TRBJ2-5,few,TRBD1,TGCAGCAGCAGACAGGGGGCCGGGGAGACCCAGTACTTC,CSSRQGAGETQYF
TRBV6-5,TRBJ2-3,-,TRBD2,TGTGCCAGCAGTGGGACTAGCGGGAGGACAGATACGCAGTATTTT,CASSGTSGRTDTQYF
TRBV7-7,TRBJ1-1,-,-,TGTGCCAGCAGCGCCCTACAGGGAGAAGCCACTGAAGCTTTCTTT,CASSALQGEATEAFF
TRBV19,TRBJ1-3,-,-,TGTGCCAGTAGCCGAGTTTACGGAAACACCATATATTTT,CASSRVYGNTIYF
TRBV20-1,TRBJ1-2,-,-,TGCAGTGCTAGCGCTGCAATAGGCTACACCTTC,CSASAAIGYTF
TRBV9,TRBJ2-5,once,-,TGTGCCAGCAGTGCGTTCAGGGGTGGAATGGAGACCCAGTACTTC,CASSAFRGGMETQYF
TRBV7-2,TRBJ2-7,-,TRBD1,TGTGCCAGCAGCTTAGGCAGGGGGCTAATCTCCTACGAGCAGTACTTC,CASSLGRGLISYEQYF
TRBV28,TRBJ2-1,once,TRBD1,TGTGCCAGCAGCTTAAGAAAGTCCCGGGACAGGTACAATGAGCAGTTCTTC,CASSLRKSRDRYNEQFF
TRBV18,TRBJ1-2,-,TRBD1,TGTGCCAGCTCACGCGGGGACAGGGGCAACTATGGCTACACCTTC,CASSRGDRGNYGYTF
TRBV7-9,TRBJ2-1,-,-,TGTGCCAGCAGCCGGACTGGGACTCTATTCTTC,CASSRTGTLFF